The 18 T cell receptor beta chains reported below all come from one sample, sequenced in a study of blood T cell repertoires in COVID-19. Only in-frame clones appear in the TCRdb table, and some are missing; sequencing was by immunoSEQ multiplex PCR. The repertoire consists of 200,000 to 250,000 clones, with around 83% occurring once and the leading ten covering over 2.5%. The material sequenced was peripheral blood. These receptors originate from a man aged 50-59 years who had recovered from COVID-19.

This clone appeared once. The chain's CDR3 is CASSGGRNTGELFF. CDR3 bases: TGTGCCAGTAGCGGGGGAAGGAACACCGGGGAGCTGTTTTTT. J is TRBJ2-2 and V is TRBV19, with D possibly being TRBD2 (6 bases). The CDR3 totals 14 residues. Trimming took off 6 bases at V and 1 base at J, with 9 bases between the two ends. Germline CDR1 and CDR2: LNHDA and SQIVND (reference sequence).

CDR3 in DNA: TGTGCCAGCAGTTTATCGCCCCCCCTGGGCGGGAGGGCGGCAGATACGCAGTATTTT. Its protein product is CASSLSPPLGGRAADTQYF. The chain employs TRBV27 and TRBJ2-3; 9 bases map to TRBD2. V lost 0 bases, J lost 4 bases, and 14 bases stayed unmatched. CDR1 is MNHEY, CDR2 SMNVEV, per germline (reference sequence). This CDR3 region has 19 residues.

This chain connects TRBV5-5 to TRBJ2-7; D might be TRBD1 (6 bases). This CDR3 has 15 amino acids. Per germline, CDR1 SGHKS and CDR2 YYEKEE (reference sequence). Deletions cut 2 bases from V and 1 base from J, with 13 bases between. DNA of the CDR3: TGTGCCAGCAGCTTTGCCAGGACAGTATCCTACGAGCAGTACTTC. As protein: CASSFARTVSYEQYF.

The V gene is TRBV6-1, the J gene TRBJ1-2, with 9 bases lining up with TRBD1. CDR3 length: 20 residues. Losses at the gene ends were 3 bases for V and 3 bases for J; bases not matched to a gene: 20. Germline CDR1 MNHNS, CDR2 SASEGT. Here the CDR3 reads CASSDPQDGTGIMFYYGYTF. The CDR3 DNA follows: TGTGCCAGCAGTGATCCCCAGGACGGGACAGGGATTATGTTCTACTATGGCTACACCTTC.

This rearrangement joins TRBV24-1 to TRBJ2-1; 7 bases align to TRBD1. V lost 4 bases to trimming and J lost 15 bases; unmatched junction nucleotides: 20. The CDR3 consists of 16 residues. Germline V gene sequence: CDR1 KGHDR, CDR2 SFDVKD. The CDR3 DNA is TGTGCCACCAGTGACCCGCAGCGCCTGACAGGGTCGAATCTGTTCTTC. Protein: CATSDPQRLTGSNLFF.

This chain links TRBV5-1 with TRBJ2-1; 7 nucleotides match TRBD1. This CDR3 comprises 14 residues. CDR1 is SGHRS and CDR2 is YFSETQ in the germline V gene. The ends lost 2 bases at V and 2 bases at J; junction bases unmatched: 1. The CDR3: CASSFGQAYNEQFF. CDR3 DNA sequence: TGCGCCAGCAGCTTCGGACAGGCCTACAATGAGCAGTTCTTC.

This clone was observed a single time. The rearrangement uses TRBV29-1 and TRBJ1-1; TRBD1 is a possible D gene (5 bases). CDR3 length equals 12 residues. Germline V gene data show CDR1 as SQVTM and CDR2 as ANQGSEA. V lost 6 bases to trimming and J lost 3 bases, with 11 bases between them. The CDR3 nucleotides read TGCAGCGTGGGGGGTATCGACACTGAAGCTTTCTTT. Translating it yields CSVGGIDTEAFF.

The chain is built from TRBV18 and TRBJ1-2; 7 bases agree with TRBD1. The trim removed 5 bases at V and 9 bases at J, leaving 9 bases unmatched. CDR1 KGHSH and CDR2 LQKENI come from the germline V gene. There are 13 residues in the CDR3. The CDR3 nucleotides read TGTGCCAGCTCAGGGGGACAGACGGGGAGCTACACCTTC. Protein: CASSGGQTGSYTF.

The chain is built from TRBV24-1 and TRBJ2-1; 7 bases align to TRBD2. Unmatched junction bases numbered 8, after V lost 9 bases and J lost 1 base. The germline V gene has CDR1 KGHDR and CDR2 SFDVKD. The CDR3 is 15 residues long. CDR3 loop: CATGSGTGSYNEQFF. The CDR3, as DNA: TGTGCCACCGGGAGCGGGACCGGATCCTACAATGAGCAGTTCTTC.

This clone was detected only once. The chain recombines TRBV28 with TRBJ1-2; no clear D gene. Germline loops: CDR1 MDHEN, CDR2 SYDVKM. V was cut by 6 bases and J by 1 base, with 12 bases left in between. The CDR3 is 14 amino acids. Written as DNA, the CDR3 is TGTGCCAGCAGCGCCATAAGAGTTAACTATGGCTACACCTTC. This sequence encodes CASSAIRVNYGYTF.

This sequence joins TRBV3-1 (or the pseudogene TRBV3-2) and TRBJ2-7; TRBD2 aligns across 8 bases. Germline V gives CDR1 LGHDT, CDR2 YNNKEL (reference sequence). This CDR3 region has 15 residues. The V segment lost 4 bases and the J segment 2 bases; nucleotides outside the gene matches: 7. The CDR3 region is CASSPGGATTYEQYF. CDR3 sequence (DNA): TGTGCCAGCAGCCCGGGGGGGGCGACCACCTACGAGCAGTACTTC.

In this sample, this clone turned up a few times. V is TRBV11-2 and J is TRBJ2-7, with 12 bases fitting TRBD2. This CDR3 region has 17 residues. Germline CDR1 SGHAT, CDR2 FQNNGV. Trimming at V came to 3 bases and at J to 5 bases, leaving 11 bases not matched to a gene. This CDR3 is CASSFGLAGGKGHEQYF. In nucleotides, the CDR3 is TGTGCCAGCAGCTTTGGCCTAGCGGGAGGGAAGGGTCACGAGCAGTACTTC.

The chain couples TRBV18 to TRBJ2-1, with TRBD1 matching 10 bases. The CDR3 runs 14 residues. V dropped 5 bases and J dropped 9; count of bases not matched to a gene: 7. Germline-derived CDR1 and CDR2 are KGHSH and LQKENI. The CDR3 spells CASSRDRGSSEQFF. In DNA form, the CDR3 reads TGTGCCAGCTCAAGGGACAGGGGATCCAGTGAGCAGTTCTTC.

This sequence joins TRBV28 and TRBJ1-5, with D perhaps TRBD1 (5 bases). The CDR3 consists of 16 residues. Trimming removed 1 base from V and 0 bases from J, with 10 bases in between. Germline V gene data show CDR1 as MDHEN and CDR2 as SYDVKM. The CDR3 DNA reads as TGTGCCAGCAGTTTATATGGCAGGGTTAGCAATCAGCCCCAGCATTTT. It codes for CASSLYGRVSNQPQHF.

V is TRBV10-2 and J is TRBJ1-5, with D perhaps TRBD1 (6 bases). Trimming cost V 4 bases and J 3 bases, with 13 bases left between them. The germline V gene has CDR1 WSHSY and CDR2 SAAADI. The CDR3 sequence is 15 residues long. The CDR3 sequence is CASSANDRTNQPQHF. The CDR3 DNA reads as TGCGCCAGCAGTGCTAATGACAGGACCAATCAGCCCCAGCATTTT.

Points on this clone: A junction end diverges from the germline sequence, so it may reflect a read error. The chain's CDR3 is CASRIGKIDRGLYNEQFF. The CDR3 bases are TGTGCCTCCAGGATCGGGAAAATCGACAGGGGGCTTTACAATGAGCAGTTCTTC. This rearrangement joins TRBV24-1 to TRBJ2-1; 10 nucleotides agree with TRBD1. Germline-derived CDR1 and CDR2 are KGHDR and SFDVKD. This CDR3 comprises 18 residues.

The CDR3 DNA reads TGTGCCAGCAGAGGGCGAGGTAGCGGGATTTACAATGAGCAGTTCTTC. Encoded protein: CASRGRGSGIYNEQFF. The chain employs TRBV2 and TRBJ2-1; 8 nucleotides line up with TRBD2. The J segment lost 4 bases and the V segment lost 6 bases, leaving 11 bases of the junction unmatched. CDR1 is SNHLY and CDR2 is FYNNEI in the germline V gene. CDR3 length: 16 amino acids.

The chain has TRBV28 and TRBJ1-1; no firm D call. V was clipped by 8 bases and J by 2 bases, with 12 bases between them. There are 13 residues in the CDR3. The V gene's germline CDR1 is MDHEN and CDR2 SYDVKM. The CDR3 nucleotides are TGTGCCAGCGGTTCGGGAGCTAACACTGAAGCTTTCTTT. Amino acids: CASGSGANTEAFF. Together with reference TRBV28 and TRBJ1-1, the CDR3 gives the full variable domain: DVKVTQSSRYLVKRTGEKVFLECVQDMDHENMFWYRQDPGLGLRLIYFSYDVKMKEKGDIPEGYSVSREKKERFSLILESASTNQTSMYLCASGSGANTEAFFGQGTRLTVV.